The clone carrying this TCR beta chain was recorded a few times. What it binds is not known. The sample belongs to a study of T cell clonality in common variable immunodeficiency. General study findings and limits: Patient heterogeneity in the CVID cohort limited correlations between repertoire features and clinical complications. Common variable immunodeficiency TCR beta sequences reportedly had fewer deletions and N-nucleotide insertions.

Measured with immunoSEQ multiplex PCR; TCRdb has only the in-frame clones, and not every one. The sample was found to contain roughly 42,000 clones, and every one recurs. Of CVID subjects, approximately 15 were female and around 27 male, mean age roughly 37. For at least one year, all CVID subjects received replacement immunoglobulin. CVID subjects were neither ill nor on immunomodulatory or immunosuppressive medication at sampling. This clonotype was sampled from a human donor with common variable immunodeficiency. Sequenced input: peripheral blood mononuclear cells.

CDR3: CASKARSTDTQYF. CDR3 DNA, as far as it was read: TGTGCCAGCAAGGCTAGGAGCACAGATACG. The V gene is TRBV6-2 or TRBV6-3, the J gene TRBJ2-3; D unresolved. The sequenced fragment ends 3 residues before the CDR3 boundary, so the rest is inferred from the germline J gene. CDR1 MNHEY and CDR2 SVGEGT come from the germline V gene. The CDR3 spans 13 residues. Trimming removed 7 bases at V and 0 bases at J, with 8 bases between.